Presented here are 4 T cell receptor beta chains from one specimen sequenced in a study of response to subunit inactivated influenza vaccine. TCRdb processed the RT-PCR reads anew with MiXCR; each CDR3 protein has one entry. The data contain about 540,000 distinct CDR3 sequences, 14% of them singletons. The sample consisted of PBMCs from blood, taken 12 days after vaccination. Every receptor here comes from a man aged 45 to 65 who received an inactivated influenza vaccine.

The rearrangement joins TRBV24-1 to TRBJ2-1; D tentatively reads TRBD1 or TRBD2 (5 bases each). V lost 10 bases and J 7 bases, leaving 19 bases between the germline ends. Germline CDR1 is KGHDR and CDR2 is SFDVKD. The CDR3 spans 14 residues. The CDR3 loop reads CATNEGTDPNEQFF. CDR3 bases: TGTGCCACGAATGAGGGGACGGACCCTAATGAGCAGTTCTTC.

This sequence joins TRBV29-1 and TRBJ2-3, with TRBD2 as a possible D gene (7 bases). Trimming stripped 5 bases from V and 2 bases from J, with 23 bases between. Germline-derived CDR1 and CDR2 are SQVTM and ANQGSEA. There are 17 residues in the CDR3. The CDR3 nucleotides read TGCAGCGTTTTACTGTGGGGGGGCCTCCTTCCCACAGATACGCAGTATTTT. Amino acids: CSVLLWGGLLPTDTQYF.

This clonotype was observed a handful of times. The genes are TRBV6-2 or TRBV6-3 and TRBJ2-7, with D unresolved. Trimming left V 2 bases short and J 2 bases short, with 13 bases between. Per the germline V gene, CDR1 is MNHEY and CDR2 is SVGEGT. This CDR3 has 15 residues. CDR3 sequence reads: CASSYPAGPTYEQYF. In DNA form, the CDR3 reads TGTGCCAGCAGTTACCCCGCCGGGCCGACCTACGAGCAGTACTTC.

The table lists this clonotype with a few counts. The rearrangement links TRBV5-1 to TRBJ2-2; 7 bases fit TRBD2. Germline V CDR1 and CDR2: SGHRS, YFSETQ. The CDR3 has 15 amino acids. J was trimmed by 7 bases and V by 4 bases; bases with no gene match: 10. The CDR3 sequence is CASSTGTNSVGELFF. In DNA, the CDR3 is TGCGCCAGCAGCACCGGGACTAACAGTGTCGGGGAGCTGTTTTTT. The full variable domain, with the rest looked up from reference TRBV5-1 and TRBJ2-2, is KAGVTQTPRYLIKTRGQQVTLSCSPISGHRSVSWYQQTPGQGLQFLFEYFSETQRNKGNFPGRFSGRQFSNSRSEMNVSTLELGDSALYLCASSTGTNSVGELFFGEGSRLTVL.